These 21 T cell receptor beta chains originate from one sample sequenced in a study of blood T cell repertoires in COVID-19. Libraries were prepared by immunoSEQ multiplex PCR; TCRdb keeps only in-frame clonotypes and omits some of them. In the table there are some 62,000 clones, about 80% of which are singletons. Source material: peripheral blood. The receptor source for this set is a man in his 60s with COVID-19, enrolled during active disease.

This chain connects TRBV5-4 to TRBJ1-1, with D perhaps TRBD1 (6 bases). The ends were cut back, 2 bases at V and 6 bases at J, with 8 bases in the middle. CDR1 and CDR2 from the germline V gene are SGHNT and YYREEE (reference sequence). The CDR3 is 12 residues long. For the CDR3, the DNA is TGTGCCAGCAGCTTCTGGACAGCTGAAGCTTTCTTT. Translation gives CASSFWTAEAFF.

The genes are TRBV23-1 and TRBJ1-2, with D unresolved. TRBV23-1 is an open reading frame, and its role is uncertain. This CDR3 is built from 13 residues. V was pared by 0 bases and J by 5 bases, with 7 bases between. CDR3 DNA: TGCGCCAGCAGTCAATCGGCAGGTTATGGCTACACCTTC. Translating it yields CASSQSAGYGYTF.

A single count supports this clone. Compared with germline, one end of the junction differs, possibly owing to a read error. This chain joins TRBV4-1 and TRBJ1-4; 9 positions match TRBD1. Germline CDR1 is MGHRA and CDR2 is YSYEKL. The CDR3 runs to 16 residues. CDR3 region: CASSKDGGQGDEKLFF. CDR3 nucleotides: TGCGCCAGCAGCAAAGATGGGGGACAGGGCGATGAAAAACTGTTTTTT.

This chain links TRBV28 with TRBJ1-4; TRBD1 matches 7 bases. CDR1 and CDR2 from the germline V gene are MDHEN and SYDVKM. The V and J ends lost 7 bases and 4 bases, in that order; junction bases with no gene match: 12. The CDR3 totals 16 residues. CDR3 nucleotide sequence: TGTGCCAGCATAAGGGGAAGGGGGCGGGATAATGAAAAACTGTTTTTT. Translation gives CASIRGRGRDNEKLFF.

This chain connects TRBV12-3 or TRBV12-4 to TRBJ2-5; TRBD2 agrees at 8 bases. V dropped 7 bases and J dropped 5; count of bases not matched to a gene: 6. The CDR3 sequence is 13 residues long. CDR3 protein: CASIRSGDETQYF. For the CDR3, the DNA is TGTGCCAGCATCCGTAGCGGGGACGAGACCCAGTACTTC.

In the case of this clone: Other nucleotide sequences in the sample specify the same CDR3. The V and J genes are TRBV5-1 and TRBJ1-1; tentatively, D is TRBD1 (6 bases). Germline assignment: CDR1 SGHRS and CDR2 YFSETQ. This CDR3 region has 14 residues. V was pared by 3 bases and J by 3 bases, with 12 bases between. The CDR3 sequence is CASSSQGGHTEAFF. The CDR3 DNA reads TGCGCCAGCAGCTCACAGGGAGGGCACACTGAAGCTTTCTTT.

The V gene is TRBV7-9, the J gene TRBJ2-1; D is perhaps TRBD1 (6 bases). The CDR3 totals 14 residues. Looked up from germline, CDR1 is SEHNR and CDR2 is FQNEAQ (reference sequence). V shed 1 base and J shed 12 bases, with 16 bases lying between them. CDR3 residues: CASSLEADSQGQFF. The CDR3 DNA is TGTGCCAGCAGCTTAGAAGCGGACAGTCAGGGGCAGTTCTTC. Complete variable domain (other parts from reference TRBV7-9 and TRBJ2-1): DTGVSQNPRHKITKRGQNVTFRCDPISEHNRLYWYRQTLGQGPEFLTYFQNEAQLEKSRLLSDRFSAERPKGSFSTLEIQRTEQGDSAMYLCASSLEADSQGQFFGPGTRLTVL.

This chain links TRBV11-3 with TRBJ2-1; tentative D call: TRBD1 (6 bases). The germline CDR1 and CDR2 sequences are SGHNT and YENEEA. This CDR3 has 14 amino acids. The V gene lost 3 bases and the J gene lost 4 bases, with 10 bases spanning the gap. The CDR3 loop reads CASSLGHQYNEQFF. CDR3 nucleotides: TGTGCCAGCAGCTTGGGACACCAATACAATGAGCAGTTCTTC.

The rearrangement links TRBV3-1 (or the pseudogene TRBV3-2) to TRBJ1-4, with D unresolved. Germline V gene lookup returns CDR1 LGHDT and CDR2 YNNKEL (reference sequence). The CDR3 loop spans 14 amino acids. V lost 2 bases and J lost 2, with 6 bases in between. The CDR3: CASSQRGTNEKLFF. CDR3 coding DNA: TGTGCCAGCAGCCAACGGGGTACTAATGAAAAACTGTTTTTT.

The rearrangement uses TRBV7-9 and TRBJ1-2; a weak D match, TRBD1 (5 bases). From germline, CDR1 is SEHNR and CDR2 FQNEAQ (reference sequence). Trimming left V 10 bases short and J 4 bases short, with 19 bases between. The CDR3 has 14 amino acids. The CDR3 here is CATLFTGGGYGYTF. CDR3 DNA sequence: TGTGCCACCCTCTTTACCGGGGGTGGCTATGGCTACACCTTC.

This sequence joins TRBV24-1 and TRBJ2-3; D may be TRBD2 (6 bases). From germline, CDR1 is KGHDR and CDR2 SFDVKD. The CDR3 is 16 residues long. The germline V and J ends were trimmed by 4 bases and 2 bases, with 15 bases remaining between them. CDR3 in DNA: TGTGCCACCAGTGAAACGCGGGACGGATTCACAGATACGCAGTATTTT. Residues: CATSETRDGFTDTQYF.

The rearrangement links TRBV10-3 to TRBJ1-3, with 7 bases fitting TRBD1. This CDR3 contains 16 residues. Germline V CDR1 and CDR2: ENHRY, SYGVKD. The V segment lost 6 bases and the J segment 0 bases; nucleotides outside the gene matches: 8. The CDR3 loop is CAIRTGFPLSGNTIYF. CDR3 nucleotide sequence: TGTGCCATCAGGACAGGGTTCCCACTCTCTGGAAACACCATATATTTT.

The rearrangement uses TRBV5-1 and TRBJ2-7; D gene uncertain. CDR1 and CDR2 (germline): SGHRS, YFSETQ. V lost 0 bases and J 3 bases, leaving 13 bases between the germline ends. The CDR3 has 15 amino acids. The CDR3 region is CASSLGQVGSYEQYF. In DNA form, the CDR3 reads TGCGCCAGCAGCTTGGGGCAGGTTGGAAGCTACGAGCAGTACTTC.

The CDR3 DNA follows: TGCGCCAGCAGCTTGTCTAGCGGGTTCCCCTACGAGCAGTACTTC. Translated: CASSLSSGFPYEQYF. The chain joins TRBV5-1 to TRBJ2-7, with TRBD2 identical over 8 bases. Per the germline V gene, CDR1 is SGHRS and CDR2 is YFSETQ. This CDR3 contains 15 residues. Trimming removed 1 base from V and 2 bases from J; junction bases left unmatched: 5.

This chain connects TRBV29-1 to TRBJ2-5; unclear D gene. This CDR3 comprises 12 residues. Germline loops: CDR1 SQVTM, CDR2 ANQGSEA. Between the trimmed V and J ends, which lost 6 bases and 1 base, there was a span of 9 bases. Here the CDR3 reads CSVSRVQETQYF. CDR3 DNA sequence: TGCAGCGTATCGCGAGTCCAAGAGACCCAGTACTTC. Full variable domain (outside the CDR3, taken from reference TRBV29-1 and TRBJ2-5): SAVISQKPSRDICQRGTSLTIQCQVDSQVTMMFWYRQQPGQSLTLIATANQGSEATYESGFVIDKFPISRPNLTFSTLTVSNMSPEDSSIYLCSVSRVQETQYFGPGTRLLVL.

This chain uses TRBV5-1 with TRBJ2-7, with 8 bases that match TRBD2. V trimming: 4 bases; J trimming: 5 bases; junction bases outside the gene matches: 2. This CDR3 has 12 amino acids. Looked up from germline, CDR1 is SGHRS and CDR2 is YFSETQ. The CDR3 spells CASSHSGNEQYF. CDR3 sequence (DNA): TGCGCCAGCAGCCATAGCGGGAACGAGCAGTACTTC.

The chain uses TRBV30 and TRBJ1-5, with 11 bases identical to TRBD1. The ends lost 2 bases at V and 8 bases at J; junction bases unmatched: 8. In germline, CDR1 is GTSNPN, CDR2 SVGIG (reference sequence). This CDR3 region has 15 residues. The CDR3 coding sequence is TGTGCCTGGAGTAGAGGGACAGGGGGAATCAAGCCCCAGCATTTT. It yields the protein CAWSRGTGGIKPQHF.

The chain recombines TRBV24-1 with TRBJ2-3; D possibly corresponds to TRBD1 (6 bases). V was clipped by 5 bases and J by 5 bases, with 16 bases between them. Per the germline V gene, CDR1 is KGHDR and CDR2 is SFDVKD. The CDR3 runs to 15 residues. The CDR3 region is CATSVKTGSLDTQYF. The CDR3 nucleotides read TGTGCCACCAGTGTCAAAACAGGGAGCCTAGATACGCAGTATTTT.

A few counts support this clone. The chain carries TRBV6-1 and TRBJ2-7, with D possibly matching TRBD1 (6 bases). The germline CDR1 and CDR2 sequences are MNHNS and SASEGT. V was clipped by 0 bases and J by 4 bases, with 16 bases between them. The CDR3 consists of 16 residues. The CDR3 loop reads CASSEAPRTDLYEQYF. DNA for the CDR3: TGTGCCAGCAGTGAAGCCCCACGGACAGATTTATACGAGCAGTACTTC.

Here the CDR3 DNA reads TGTGCCAGCAGTTATACACAGGGGCGCAATCAGCCCCAGCATTTT. Its protein product is CASSYTQGRNQPQHF. The chain employs TRBV6-6 and TRBJ1-5; 7 bases fit TRBD1. The CDR3 contains 15 residues. CDR1 is MNHNY, CDR2 SVGAGI, per germline (reference sequence). V was pared by 3 bases and J by 2 bases, with 4 bases of the junction left unmatched.

This clone was seen once. The J gene is TRBJ1-1, the V gene TRBV5-1, with D unclear. Germline V lookup: CDR1 SGHRS, CDR2 YFSETQ. V was shortened by 3 bases and J by 3 bases, with 9 bases between the two germline ends. The CDR3 sequence is 13 residues long. CDR3 in DNA: TGCGCCAGCAGCTGGGCGGAGGACACTGAAGCTTTCTTT. It specifies CASSWAEDTEAFF.